This T cell receptor (beta chain) was sequenced for a study of tumor-infiltrating lymphocytes in localized non-small cell lung cancer. Whole-study context: Patients included smokers and never-smokers with various histologies, some sampled after neoadjuvant chemotherapy.

The CDR3 loop spans 12 amino acids. The germline gives CDR1 SGHAT, CDR2 FQNNGV. The germline V and J ends were trimmed by 3 bases and 9 bases, with 11 bases remaining between them. Whole-study results and caveats: Only some patients had TCR sequencing, depending on available tissue. Tumor T-cell fraction was not associated with recurrence-free survival. Immunotypes IM1 and IM2 had similar TCR-derived T-cell fractions.

Comment on this clone: Its specificity is unknown.

The method was immunoSEQ multiplex PCR; TCRdb's version includes in-frame clones alone and lacks a portion of them. The sample consists of 16,000 or so clones, 73% of them appearing once. The sequenced material came from lung tumor tissue. The genes are TRBV11-2 and TRBJ1-2; D is ambiguous. This TCR came from a human donor with non-small cell lung cancer. In DNA form, the CDR3 reads TGTGCCAGCAGCTTGTTGGGGATTCGCTACACCTTC. This translates into CASSLLGIRYTF.